Sequencing of this T cell receptor (beta chain) was carried out in a study of T cells in Graves' hyperthyroidism and ophthalmopathy. This clonotype was observed many times. The TCR beta CDR3 regions underwent amplification using RNA transcripts as the source. TCR CDR3 underwent first-round RT-PCR with the HTBI primer set. TCRdb redid the calling of the multiplex PCR reads with MiXCR, one entry per CDR3 protein. The data contain about 160,000 distinct CDR3 sequences, less than 10% of them singletons. Per the germline V gene, CDR1 is MNHNS and CDR2 is SASEGT. J lost 10 bases, V lost 7 bases, and 12 bases had no gene match. The CDR3 contains 15 residues.

The receptor was isolated from a woman between 18 and 29 years old with Graves' hyperthyroidism that later progressed to Graves' ophthalmopathy. The chain combines TRBV6-1 with TRBJ1-6, with 8 bases that match TRBD1. Sample: blood. As DNA, the CDR3 is TGTGCCAGCAAGGGGACACAGGGGGGTGGCTCACCCCTCCACTTT. Translation: CASKGTQGGGSPLHF.